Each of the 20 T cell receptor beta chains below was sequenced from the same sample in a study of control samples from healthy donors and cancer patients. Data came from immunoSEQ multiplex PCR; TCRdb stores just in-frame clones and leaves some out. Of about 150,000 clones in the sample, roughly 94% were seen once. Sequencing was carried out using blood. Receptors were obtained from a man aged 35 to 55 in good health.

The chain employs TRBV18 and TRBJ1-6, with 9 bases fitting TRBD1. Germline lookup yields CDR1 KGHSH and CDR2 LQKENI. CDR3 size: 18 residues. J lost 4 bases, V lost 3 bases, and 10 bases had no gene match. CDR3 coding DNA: TGTGCCAGCTCACCCACCCAGGGACAGGGCGCATATAATTCACCCCTCCACTTT. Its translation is CASSPTQGQGAYNSPLHF.

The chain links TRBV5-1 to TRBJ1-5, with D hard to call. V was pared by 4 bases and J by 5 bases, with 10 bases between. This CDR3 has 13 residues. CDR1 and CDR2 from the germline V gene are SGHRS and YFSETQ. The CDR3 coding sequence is TGCGCCAGCAGCGACGGGAGGGATCAGCCCCAGCATTTT. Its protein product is CASSDGRDQPQHF.

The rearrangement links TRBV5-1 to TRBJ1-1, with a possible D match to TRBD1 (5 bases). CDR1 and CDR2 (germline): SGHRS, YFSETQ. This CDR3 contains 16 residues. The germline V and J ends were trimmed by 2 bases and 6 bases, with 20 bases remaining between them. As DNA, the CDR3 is TGCGCCAGCAGCTTCGTTTGGGCAGGGCCTGGGGCTGAAGCTTTCTTT. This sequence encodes CASSFVWAGPGAEAFF.

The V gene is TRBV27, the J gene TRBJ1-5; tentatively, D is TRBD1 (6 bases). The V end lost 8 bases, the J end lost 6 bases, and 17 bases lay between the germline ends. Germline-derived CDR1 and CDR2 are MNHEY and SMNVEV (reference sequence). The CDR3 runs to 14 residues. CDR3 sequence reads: CASGQGTMGQPQHF. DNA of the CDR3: TGTGCCAGCGGTCAGGGGACGATGGGTCAGCCCCAGCATTTT.

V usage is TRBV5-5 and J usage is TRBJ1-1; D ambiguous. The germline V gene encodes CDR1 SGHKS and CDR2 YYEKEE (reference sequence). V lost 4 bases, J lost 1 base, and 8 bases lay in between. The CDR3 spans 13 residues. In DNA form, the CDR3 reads TGTGCCAGCAGCCAGGACGGGAACACTGAAGCTTTCTTT. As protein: CASSQDGNTEAFF.

The CDR3 nucleotides are TGTGCCAGCAGCCTAATGGGCCTTAGCTCCTACAATGAGCAGTTCTTC. It translates to CASSLMGLSSYNEQFF. The V call is TRBV3-1 (or the pseudogene TRBV3-2), the J call TRBJ2-1; no firm D call. This CDR3 is built from 16 residues. Germline values: CDR1 LGHDT, CDR2 YNNKEL (reference sequence). V was cut by 4 bases and J by 0 bases, with 13 bases left in between.

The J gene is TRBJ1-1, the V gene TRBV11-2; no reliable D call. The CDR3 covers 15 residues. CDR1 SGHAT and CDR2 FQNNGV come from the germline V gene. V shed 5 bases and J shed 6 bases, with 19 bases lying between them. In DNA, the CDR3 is TGTGCCAGCAGCGTTAGTTTCCACAAATTCGCTGAAGCTTTCTTT. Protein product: CASSVSFHKFAEAFF.

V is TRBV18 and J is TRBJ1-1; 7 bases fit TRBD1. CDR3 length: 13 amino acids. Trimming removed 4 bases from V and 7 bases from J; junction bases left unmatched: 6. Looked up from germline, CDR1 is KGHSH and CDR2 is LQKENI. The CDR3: CASSRAGGDEAFF. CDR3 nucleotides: TGTGCCAGCTCACGGGCAGGGGGTGATGAAGCTTTCTTT.

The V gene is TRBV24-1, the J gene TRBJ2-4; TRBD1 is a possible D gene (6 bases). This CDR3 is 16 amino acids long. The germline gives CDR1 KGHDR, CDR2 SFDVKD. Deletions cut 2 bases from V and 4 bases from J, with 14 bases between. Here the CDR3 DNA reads TGTGCCACCAGTGATTCTGCGACAGGCGGAAAAAACATTCAGTACTTC. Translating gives CATSDSATGGKNIQYF.

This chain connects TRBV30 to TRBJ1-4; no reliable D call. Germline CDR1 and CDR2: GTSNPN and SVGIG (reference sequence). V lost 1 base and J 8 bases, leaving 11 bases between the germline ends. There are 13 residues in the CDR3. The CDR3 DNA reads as TGTGCCTGGAGTGGAGGAAACCAGGAAAAACTGTTTTTT. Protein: CAWSGGNQEKLFF. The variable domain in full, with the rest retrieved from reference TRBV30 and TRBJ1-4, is SQTIHQWPATLVQPVGSPLSLECTVEGTSNPNLYWYRQAAGRGLQLLFYSVGIGQISSEVPQNLSASRPQDRQFILSSKKLLLSDSGFYLCAWSGGNQEKLFFGSGTQLSVL.

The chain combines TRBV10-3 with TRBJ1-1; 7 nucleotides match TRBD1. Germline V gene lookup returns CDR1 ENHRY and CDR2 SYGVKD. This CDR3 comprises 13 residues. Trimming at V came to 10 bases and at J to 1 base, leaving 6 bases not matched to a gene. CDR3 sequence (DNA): TGTGCCACAAGACAGGGATCGAACACTGAAGCTTTCTTT. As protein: CATRQGSNTEAFF.

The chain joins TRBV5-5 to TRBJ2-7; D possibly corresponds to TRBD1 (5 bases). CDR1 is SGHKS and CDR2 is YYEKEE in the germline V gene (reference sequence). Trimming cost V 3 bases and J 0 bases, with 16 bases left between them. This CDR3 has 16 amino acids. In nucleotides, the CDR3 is TGTGCCAGCAGCTCTAACCCGGACATAGCCTCCTACGAGCAGTACTTC. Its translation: CASSSNPDIASYEQYF.

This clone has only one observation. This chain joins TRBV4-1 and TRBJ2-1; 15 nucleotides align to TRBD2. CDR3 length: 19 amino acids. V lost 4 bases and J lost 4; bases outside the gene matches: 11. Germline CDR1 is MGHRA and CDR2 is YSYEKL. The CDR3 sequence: CASSLRTSGGARSYNEQFF. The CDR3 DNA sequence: TGCGCCAGCAGCCTCCGGACTAGCGGGGGGGCCCGATCTTACAATGAGCAGTTCTTC.

CDR3 region: CASSIAGQGLGYTF. DNA of the CDR3: TGTGCCAGTAGTATAGCAGGACAGGGGCTGGGCTACACCTTC. The chain uses TRBV19 and TRBJ1-2; 9 positions agree with TRBD1. Germline assignment: CDR1 LNHDA and CDR2 SQIVND (reference sequence). The ends lost 1 base at V and 8 bases at J; junction bases unmatched: 5. The CDR3 is 14 residues long.

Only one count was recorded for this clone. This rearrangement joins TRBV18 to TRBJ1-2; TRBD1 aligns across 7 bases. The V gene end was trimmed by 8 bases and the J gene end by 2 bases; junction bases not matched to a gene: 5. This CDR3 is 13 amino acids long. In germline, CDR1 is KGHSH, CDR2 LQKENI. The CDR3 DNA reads TGTGCCAGCCGTACGGGACAGAACTATGGCTACACCTTC. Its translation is CASRTGQNYGYTF.

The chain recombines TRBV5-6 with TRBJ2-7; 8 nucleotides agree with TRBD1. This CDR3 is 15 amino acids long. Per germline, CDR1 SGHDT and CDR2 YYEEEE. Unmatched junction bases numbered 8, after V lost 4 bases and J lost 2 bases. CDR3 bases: TGTGCCAGCAGCGCGATTGGGACAGGTACCTACGAGCAGTACTTC. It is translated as CASSAIGTGTYEQYF.

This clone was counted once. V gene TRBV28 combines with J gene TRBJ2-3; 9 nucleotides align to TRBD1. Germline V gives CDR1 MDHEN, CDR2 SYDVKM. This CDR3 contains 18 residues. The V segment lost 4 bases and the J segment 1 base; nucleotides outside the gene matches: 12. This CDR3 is CASSSSNLGQGGTDTQYF. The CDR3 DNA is TGTGCCAGCAGTTCCAGTAATCTGGGACAGGGTGGCACAGATACGCAGTATTTT.

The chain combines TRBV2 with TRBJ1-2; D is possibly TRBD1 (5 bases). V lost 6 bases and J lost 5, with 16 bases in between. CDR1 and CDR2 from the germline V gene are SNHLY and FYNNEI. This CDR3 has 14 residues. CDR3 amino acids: CASRAGTTIYGYTF. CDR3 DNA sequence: TGTGCCAGCAGGGCTGGGACGACTATTTATGGCTACACCTTC.

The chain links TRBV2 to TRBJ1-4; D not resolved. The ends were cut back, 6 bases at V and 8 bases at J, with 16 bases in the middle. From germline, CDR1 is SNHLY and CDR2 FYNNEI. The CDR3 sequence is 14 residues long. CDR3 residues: CASRDGLGKEKLFF. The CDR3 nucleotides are TGTGCCAGCAGAGACGGGCTAGGAAAAGAAAAACTGTTTTTT.

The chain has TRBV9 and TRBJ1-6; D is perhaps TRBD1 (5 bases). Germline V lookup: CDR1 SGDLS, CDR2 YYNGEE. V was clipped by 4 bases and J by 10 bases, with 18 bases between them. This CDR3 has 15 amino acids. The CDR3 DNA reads TGTGCCAGCAGCCCTGCCGGGGGGGAGGGGTCACCCCTCCACTTT. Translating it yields CASSPAGGEGSPLHF.